These 28 T cell receptor beta chains were sequenced from one sample in a study of metastatic and nonmetastatic thyroid tumors. MiXCR reprocessed the PCR reads for TCRdb. Among roughly 18,000 clones listed, roughly 26% were seen once. No patient had received any treatment before thyroid surgery. The sequencing sample was made of tumor tissue. These receptors originate from a female donor with papillary thyroid cancer or a benign thyroid nodule (not recorded which). Some clones in this sample may be carry-over from other donors' samples.

The table lists this clone with many counts. The chain links TRBV6-1 to TRBJ1-1, with D possibly matching TRBD1 (6 bases). Germline V CDR1 and CDR2: MNHNS, SASEGT. CDR3 length: 13 amino acids. Trimming stripped 3 bases from V and 7 bases from J, with 12 bases between. CDR3 protein: CASSDKGGNEAFF. The DNA of the CDR3 is TGTGCCAGCAGTGACAAGGGGGGTAATGAAGCTTTCTTT.

The CDR3 spells CASISGTNGGANEQFF. CDR3 DNA: TGCGCCAGCATCTCTGGGACTAACGGGGGGGCGAATGAGCAGTTCTTC. This chain links TRBV4-3 with TRBJ2-1; 8 positions match TRBD2. This CDR3 is built from 16 residues. Trimming cost V 7 bases and J 7 bases; bases outside gene matches: 15. The V gene's germline CDR1 is LGHNA and CDR2 YSLEER.

The chain employs TRBV18 and TRBJ2-1, with 7 bases lining up with TRBD2. CDR1 is KGHSH and CDR2 is LQKENI in the germline V gene. The J segment lost 14 bases and the V segment lost 0 bases, leaving 4 bases of the junction unmatched. The CDR3 totals 12 residues. CDR3 in amino acids: CASSPPRGDEFF. The DNA of the CDR3 is TGTGCCAGCTCACCACCACGGGGGGACGAGTTCTTC.

This CDR3 is CASSPLPQETQYF. DNA for the CDR3: TGTGCCAGCTCACCACTACCTCAAGAGACCCAGTACTTC. This chain uses TRBV18 with TRBJ2-5; D ambiguous. V was cut by 1 base and J by 2 bases, with 5 bases left in between. Germline CDR1 and CDR2: KGHSH and LQKENI. The CDR3 is 13 amino acids.

This chain links TRBV5-1 with TRBJ1-2; D not resolved. The CDR3 contains 14 residues. V lost 0 bases and J lost 4, with 10 bases in between. Germline values: CDR1 SGHRS, CDR2 YFSETQ. The CDR3 protein is CASSLDVGAYGYTF. The CDR3 nucleotides read TGCGCCAGCAGCTTGGACGTGGGAGCCTATGGCTACACCTTC.

The rearrangement links TRBV24-1 to TRBJ2-1; a possible D gene is TRBD2 (8 bases). V lost 5 bases to trimming and J lost 4 bases, with 23 bases between them. CDR3 length: 18 amino acids. Germline lookup yields CDR1 KGHDR and CDR2 SFDVKD. The CDR3 is CATSVPRLGGGRYNEQFF. The CDR3 coding sequence is TGTGCCACCAGTGTCCCTAGATTAGGGGGCGGGAGGTACAATGAGCAGTTCTTC.

A note on this clone: The junction does not match germline at one end; this may be a read error. V usage is TRBV6-1 and J usage is TRBJ1-5, with D hard to call. The CDR3 sequence is 12 residues long. Germline CDR1 reads MNHNS; CDR2 reads SASEGT. The CDR3 DNA is TGTGCCAGCAGTGAGCCATCGCTGAGCAGGCTATTT. This codes for CASSEPSLSRLF.

Points on this clone: A much larger clone differs by one base, so this may be a read error. The V gene is TRBV12-3 or TRBV12-4, the J gene TRBJ1-1; tentatively, D is TRBD1 (5 bases). The V and J ends lost 7 bases and 4 bases respectively, with 13 bases between them. The length of the CDR3 is 13 residues. The CDR3 here is CASIPRAGTEAFF. The CDR3 DNA reads as TGTGCCAGCATTCCCAGGGCGGGCACTGAAGCTTTCTTT.

This clone was counted at least ten times. The CDR3 here is CACTGESNQPQHF. CDR3 nucleotides: TGTGCCTGTACAGGGGAGAGCAATCAGCCCCAGCATTTT. The chain carries TRBV30 and TRBJ1-5, with 7 positions matching TRBD1. V shed 6 bases, J shed 1 base, and the junction held 3 bases outside the gene matches. The CDR3 sequence is 13 residues long. The germline V gene encodes CDR1 GTSNPN and CDR2 SVGIG (reference sequence). Full variable domain (outside the CDR3, taken from reference TRBV30 and TRBJ1-5): SQTIHQWPATLVQPVGSPLSLECTVEGTSNPNLYWYRQAAGRGLQLLFYSVGIGQISSEVPQNLSASRPQDRQFILSSKKLLLSDSGFYLCACTGESNQPQHFGDGTRLSIL.

This clone has just a few counts. The V gene is TRBV20-1, the J gene TRBJ2-1; the match to TRBD2 covers 8 bases. V was pared by 5 bases and J by 3 bases, with 6 bases of the junction left unmatched. Germline lookup yields CDR1 DFQATT and CDR2 SNEGSKA (reference sequence). The CDR3 length is 14 residues. CDR3 in amino acids: CSAPSGSYYNEQFF. The CDR3 DNA sequence: TGCAGTGCTCCAAGCGGGAGTTACTACAATGAGCAGTTCTTC.

This clone has at least ten counts. The CDR3: CASSLARVNQPQHF. CDR3 bases: TGTGCCAGCAGCTTAGCGCGAGTCAATCAGCCCCAGCATTTT. The chain uses TRBV7-8 and TRBJ1-5, with no clear D. The CDR3 consists of 14 residues. CDR1 is SGHVS, CDR2 FQNEAQ, per germline. The V end was cut by 0 bases, the J end by 3 bases, with 6 bases between.

This clone was seen ten or more times. This chain uses TRBV27 with TRBJ1-6; 7 positions agree with TRBD1. Germline V gene lookup returns CDR1 MNHEY and CDR2 SMNVEV (reference sequence). The V and J ends lost 5 bases and 7 bases, in that order; junction bases with no gene match: 8. CDR3 length: 15 residues. CDR3 protein: CASSPQGTVNSPLHF. The CDR3 region has the DNA TGTGCCAGCAGTCCCCAAGGGACAGTCAATTCACCCCTCCACTTT.

V and J are TRBV4-3 and TRBJ2-7; TRBD1 matches 9 bases. Trimming at V came to 7 bases and at J to 2 bases, leaving 15 bases not matched to a gene. The CDR3 is 17 amino acids. Germline V gene data show CDR1 as LGHNA and CDR2 as YSLEER. CDR3 amino acids: CASILGGWTGVPYEQYF. The CDR3 bases are TGCGCCAGCATCTTGGGGGGGTGGACAGGGGTACCCTACGAGCAGTACTTC.

Comment on this clone: The germline gene is not matched at one end of the junction; a read error may be the cause. The chain is built from TRBV20-1 and TRBJ2-7; TRBD2 might be the D (5 bases). CDR1 and CDR2 from the germline V gene are DFQATT and SNEGSKA (reference sequence). The CDR3 is 15 residues long. CDR3 residues: CSASLAVGGSDDQYF. The CDR3 DNA is TGCAGTGCTTCACTGGCAGTCGGAGGATCCGACGACCAGTACTTC.

This clone appeared many times. The rearrangement links TRBV19 to TRBJ1-2, with D unresolved. Germline V gene sequence: CDR1 LNHDA, CDR2 SQIVND (reference sequence). The CDR3 is made up of 12 amino acids. Trimming pared 3 bases from V and 3 bases from J, leaving 5 bases between. For the CDR3, the DNA is TGTGCCAGTAGTATTCTATACTATGGCTACACCTTC. It specifies CASSILYYGYTF.

This clone has ten or more counts. This chain uses TRBV6-6 with TRBJ1-6; D ambiguous. V dropped 3 bases and J dropped 8 bases, with 17 bases sitting between them. Germline loops: CDR1 MNHNY, CDR2 SVGAGI (reference sequence). This CDR3 has 16 amino acids. In DNA, the CDR3 is TGTGCCAGCAGTTATAAATCGATTATATATGATTCACCCCTCCACTTT. Protein product: CASSYKSIIYDSPLHF.

The sample holds a few counts of this clone. J is TRBJ2-7 and V is TRBV27; D is undetermined. Germline CDR1 and CDR2: MNHEY and SMNVEV (reference sequence). The CDR3 runs 15 residues. Trimming took 5 bases from V and 4 from J, leaving 18 bases between them. The DNA of the CDR3 is TGTGCCAGCAGTCAGACGGTGTCGAACAGATACGAGCAGTACTTC. Protein sequence: CASSQTVSNRYEQYF.

Turning to this clone: At one end the junction does not follow the germline gene, possibly because of a read error. Written as DNA, the CDR3 is TGTAGTGCTGAAAGCGGGAGCGGTGAGCAGTTCTTC. It yields the protein CSAESGSGEQFF. The chain carries TRBV20-1 and TRBJ2-1; 8 nucleotides align to TRBD2. Germline CDR1 is DFQATT and CDR2 is SNEGSKA (reference sequence). CDR3 length: 12 residues.

With regard to this clone: This may be a read error: a much more frequent sequence differs by one nucleotide. CDR3 region: CATSDPRGVGSYEQYF. The CDR3 DNA reads as TGTGCCACCAGTGATCCACGGGGGGTGGGGTCCTACGAGCAGTACTTC. The chain has TRBV24-1 and TRBJ2-7, with TRBD2 matching over 7 bases. V was pared by 3 bases and J by 1 base, with 8 bases of the junction left unmatched. In germline, CDR1 is KGHDR, CDR2 SFDVKD. The CDR3 has 16 residues.

The CDR3 bases are TGCAGTGCTCAGCGGGAGGGCCGCCCCTACGAGCAGTACTTC. Translating it yields CSAQREGRPYEQYF. The V gene is TRBV20-1, the J gene TRBJ2-7, with 10 bases matching TRBD2. The CDR3 totals 14 residues. CDR1 and CDR2 (germline): DFQATT, SNEGSKA (reference sequence). V was clipped by 5 bases and J by 2 bases; unmatched bases: 6.

The chain couples TRBV20-1 to TRBJ1-2; D is ambiguous. CDR3 size: 12 residues. CDR1 is DFQATT and CDR2 is SNEGSKA in the germline V gene (reference sequence). CDR3 nucleotides: TGCAGCTCCGGCGGGCTCCTGAGTGGCTACACCTTC. As protein: CSSGGLLSGYTF.

This clone was seen ten or more times. V usage is TRBV6-1 and J usage is TRBJ2-6; D is uncertain. Trimming removed 8 bases from V and 0 bases from J, with 8 bases in between. CDR1 and CDR2 from the germline V gene are MNHNS and SASEGT. The CDR3 is 14 amino acids. This chain's CDR3 is CASLTGSGANVLTF. CDR3 bases: TGTGCCAGCCTTACCGGCTCTGGGGCCAACGTCCTGACTTTC.

This clone was seen at least ten times. V usage is TRBV3-1 and J usage is TRBJ2-1; tentative D call: TRBD2 (5 bases). The CDR3 length is 15 residues. V was pared by 3 bases and J by 0 bases, with 9 bases between. Germline values: CDR1 LGHDT, CDR2 YNNKEL (reference sequence). The CDR3 DNA sequence: TGTGCCAGCAGCCAGGCGGGTAGCTCCTACAATGAGCAGTTCTTC. Encoded protein: CASSQAGSSYNEQFF.

This clone was seen many times. The chain couples TRBV6-1 to TRBJ2-7; 11 nucleotides align to TRBD1. CDR3 size: 14 residues. The V gene end was trimmed by 6 bases and the J gene end by 4 bases; junction bases not matched to a gene: 5. The germline gives CDR1 MNHNS, CDR2 SASEGT. CDR3 nucleotides: TGTGCCAGCAGGGGACAGGGGGGTTGGTACGAGCAGTACTTC. This sequence encodes CASRGQGGWYEQYF.

In this sample, this clone turned up once. This chain connects TRBV7-6 to TRBJ2-1; no firm D call. Germline-derived CDR1 and CDR2 are SGHVS and FNYEAQ. The CDR3 runs 13 residues. The V and J ends lost 7 bases and 5 bases respectively, with 12 bases between them. The CDR3 reads CASIGCSNNEQFF. DNA of the CDR3: TGTGCCAGCATCGGCTGCTCAAACAATGAGCAGTTCTTC.

This chain joins TRBV6-1 and TRBJ1-1, with TRBD1 identical over 7 bases. The CDR3 extends over 18 amino acids. CDR1 is MNHNS, CDR2 SASEGT, per germline. J was trimmed by 0 bases and V by 7 bases; bases with no gene match: 17. CDR3 sequence: CASMPPPGGGRVNTEAFF. The CDR3, as DNA: TGTGCCAGCATGCCTCCCCCAGGGGGTGGAAGGGTGAACACTGAAGCTTTCTTT.

J is TRBJ1-1 and V is TRBV27, with D possibly being TRBD1 (6 bases). This CDR3 comprises 16 residues. Germline CDR1 MNHEY, CDR2 SMNVEV (reference sequence). V was cut by 3 bases and J by 5 bases, with 19 bases left in between. CDR3 DNA: TGTGCCAGCAGTTTTGGGGGGACAAACGAGGTGACTGAAGCTTTCTTT. Translation gives CASSFGGTNEVTEAFF.

This clone was observed at least ten times. This sequence joins TRBV13 and TRBJ1-2; D is ambiguous. Trimming cost V 1 base and J 5 bases, with 5 bases left between them. In germline, CDR1 is PRHDT, CDR2 FYEKMQ (reference sequence). The CDR3 loop spans 12 amino acids. CDR3 sequence reads: CASSLVSYGYTF. The CDR3 DNA sequence: TGTGCCAGCAGCTTAGTCAGTTATGGCTACACCTTC.